A single sample is the source of the 26 T cell receptor beta chains below, sequenced in a study of cytomegalovirus exposure and HLA in healthy donors. Both 60 Vbeta primers and 13 Jbeta primers went into the PCR. Here immunoSEQ multiplex PCR was the method, and the copy in TCRdb shows in-frame clones only, minus some. The data contain about 180,000 clones, approximately 72% of them singletons. Sample: PBMCs. These receptors came from a human donor in good health.

The genes are TRBV30 and TRBJ1-6, with a weak D call TRBD1 (6 bases). The germline V gene has CDR1 GTSNPN and CDR2 SVGIG (reference sequence). CDR3 length equals 16 residues. V gave up 0 bases and J gave up 7 bases, with 16 bases separating them. The CDR3: CAWSVLGGRRNSPLHF. The CDR3 DNA reads as TGTGCCTGGAGTGTACTGGGGGGGCGCAGGAATTCACCCCTCCACTTT.

The genes are TRBV19 and TRBJ1-1; D is unresolved. The V gene's germline CDR1 is LNHDA and CDR2 SQIVND (reference sequence). The length of the CDR3 is 12 residues. The germline V and J ends were trimmed by 1 base and 7 bases, with 7 bases remaining between them. CDR3 nucleotides: TGTGCCAGTAGTATAGGGCTCATTGAAGCTTTCTTT. It translates to CASSIGLIEAFF.

The chain joins TRBV27 to TRBJ1-1; TRBD1 matches 8 bases. CDR3 length equals 15 residues. Germline loops: CDR1 MNHEY, CDR2 SMNVEV (reference sequence). After removal of 5 bases from V and 0 bases from J, the junction contained 5 bases not matched to a gene. The DNA of the CDR3 is TGTGCCAGCAGTCCCTGGACAGGGATGAACACTGAAGCTTTCTTT. Translated, it gives CASSPWTGMNTEAFF.

As concerns this clone: The junction departs from germline at one end; a sequencing error may be responsible. The chain is built from TRBV7-7 and TRBJ1-5; no definite D call. Germline V lookup: CDR1 SSHAT, CDR2 FNYEAQ (reference sequence). This CDR3 is built from 15 residues. The CDR3 protein is CASSLEISGNQPQHF. The CDR3 nucleotides read TGTGCTAGCAGCCTCGAAATTAGTGGCAATCAGCCCCAGCATTTT.

The sample holds one count of this clone. The V gene is TRBV19, the J gene TRBJ1-1, with D perhaps matching TRBD1 (5 bases). CDR1 and CDR2 from the germline V gene are LNHDA and SQIVND (reference sequence). V gave up 3 bases and J gave up 1 base, with 9 bases separating them. CDR3 length: 14 residues. The CDR3 region is CASSMGGANTEAFF. The CDR3 coding sequence is TGTGCCAGTAGTATGGGAGGGGCGAACACTGAAGCTTTCTTT.

The chain couples TRBV4-2 to TRBJ2-5; TRBD2 might be the D (6 bases). Germline-derived CDR1 and CDR2 are LGHNA and YNFKEQ. The CDR3 sequence is 14 residues long. V lost 0 bases to trimming and J lost 4 bases, with 9 bases between them. The chain's CDR3 is CASSQDRGSETQYF. The CDR3 region has the DNA TGTGCCAGCAGCCAAGATCGGGGGTCAGAGACCCAGTACTTC.

The J gene is TRBJ1-2, the V gene TRBV5-6; 7 nucleotides line up with TRBD1. Germline lookup yields CDR1 SGHDT and CDR2 YYEEEE. This CDR3 contains 14 residues. V dropped 4 bases and J dropped 3; count of bases not matched to a gene: 6. CDR3 DNA: TGTGCCAGCAGCAACCGACAGGGTTACTATGGCTACACCTTC. Translation gives CASSNRQGYYGYTF.

The chain couples TRBV14 to TRBJ1-1; D unclear. From germline, CDR1 is SGHDN and CDR2 FVKESK. The CDR3 runs 11 residues. The V gene lost 4 bases and the J gene lost 7 bases, with 7 bases spanning the gap. For the CDR3, the DNA is TGTGCCAGCAGCCCCGGGTGTGAAGCTTTCTTT. Translation gives CASSPGCEAFF.

The chain uses TRBV10-3 and TRBJ1-3; D is perhaps TRBD1 (5 bases). The CDR3 sequence is 15 residues long. Trimming cost V 3 bases and J 3 bases, with 12 bases left between them. The germline gives CDR1 ENHRY, CDR2 SYGVKD. The CDR3 reads CAISEVGGLGNTIYF. CDR3 coding DNA: TGTGCCATCAGTGAAGTCGGGGGTCTTGGAAACACCATATATTTT.

The chain uses TRBV6-1 and TRBJ1-5; unclear D gene. The ends were cut back, 2 bases at V and 0 bases at J, with 14 bases in the middle. Germline CDR1 is MNHNS and CDR2 is SASEGT. The CDR3 totals 17 residues. The DNA of the CDR3 is TGTGCCAGCAGTGAAATGGTTGGAGTGTATAGCAATCAGCCCCAGCATTTT. This encodes CASSEMVGVYSNQPQHF.

The chain combines TRBV5-1 with TRBJ1-1; no firm D call. The CDR3 has 14 residues. Germline V gene sequence: CDR1 SGHRS, CDR2 YFSETQ. V was clipped by 0 bases and J by 7 bases, with 13 bases between them. The CDR3 DNA reads as TGCGCCAGCAGCTTGGCCGGGTTTGCTCGTGAAGCTTTCTTT. It codes for CASSLAGFAREAFF.

In this sample, this clone turned up once. The chain has TRBV5-1 and TRBJ2-1; D remains ambiguous. With 10 bases removed from V and 3 bases from J, the gap between germline ends came to 17 bases. CDR1 and CDR2 (germline): SGHRS, YFSETQ. The CDR3 runs to 14 residues. The CDR3 protein is CACSRGYHYNEQFF. In DNA, the CDR3 is TGCGCCTGCTCCCGCGGCTACCACTACAATGAGCAGTTCTTC. The full variable domain, in which reference TRBV5-1 and TRBJ2-1 provide the parts outside the CDR3, is KAGVTQTPRYLIKTRGQQVTLSCSPISGHRSVSWYQQTPGQGLQFLFEYFSETQRNKGNFPGRFSGRQFSNSRSEMNVSTLELGDSALYLCACSRGYHYNEQFFGPGTRLTVL.

V and J are TRBV9 and TRBJ2-7; TRBD1 agrees at 8 bases. The CDR3 has 15 amino acids. Germline values: CDR1 SGDLS, CDR2 YYNGEE. J lost 4 bases, V lost 0 bases, and 6 bases had no gene match. In DNA form, the CDR3 reads TGTGCCAGCAGCGTAGCGGGACAGGTAGTATACGAGCAGTACTTC. Translated: CASSVAGQVVYEQYF.

The V call is TRBV15, the J call TRBJ1-1; a weak D match, TRBD1 (5 bases). From germline, CDR1 is LNHNV and CDR2 YYDKDF (reference sequence). The CDR3 extends over 15 amino acids. Trimming removed 0 bases from V and 6 bases from J, with 14 bases in between. CDR3 sequence reads: CATSRDRGIMAEAFF. In DNA, the CDR3 is TGTGCCACCAGCAGAGATCGGGGGATTATGGCTGAAGCTTTCTTT.

The V gene is TRBV10-3, the J gene TRBJ2-1; D may be TRBD1 (5 bases). The CDR3 is 17 amino acids. Germline CDR1 ENHRY, CDR2 SYGVKD. Trimming cost V 4 bases and J 1 base, with 17 bases left between them. CDR3 nucleotides: TGTGCCATCAGTGTTACCTCTAGGGGCATGTCCTACAATGAGCAGTTCTTC. It yields the protein CAISVTSRGMSYNEQFF.

This clone was seen many times. This sequence joins TRBV5-6 and TRBJ2-3; D ambiguous. From germline, CDR1 is SGHDT and CDR2 YYEEEE. Trimming removed 0 bases at V and 6 bases at J, with 5 bases between. The length of the CDR3 is 12 residues. The CDR3 spells CASSLEEDTQYF. DNA for the CDR3: TGTGCCAGCAGCTTGGAAGAGGATACGCAGTATTTT. The full variable domain, with the rest looked up from reference TRBV5-6 and TRBJ2-3, is DAGVTQSPTHLIKTRGQQVTLRCSPKSGHDTVSWYQQALGQGPQFIFQYYEEEERQRGNFPDRFSGHQFPNYSSELNVNALLLGDSALYLCASSLEEDTQYFGPGTRLTVL.

This clone has only a few counts. The rearrangement links TRBV2 to TRBJ1-2, with 8 bases matching TRBD1. The CDR3 runs to 14 residues. Germline V gene sequence: CDR1 SNHLY, CDR2 FYNNEI. J lost 6 bases, V lost 8 bases, and 11 bases had no gene match. The CDR3: CASCPIRTGHGYTF. CDR3 DNA: TGTGCCAGCTGCCCGATACGGACAGGGCATGGCTACACCTTC.

This clone showed up just once. The gene calls are TRBV11-3 and TRBJ2-3; 11 bases fit TRBD2. Trimming cost V 5 bases and J 5 bases; bases outside gene matches: 3. Germline V gene lookup returns CDR1 SGHNT and CDR2 YENEEA. The CDR3 totals 14 residues. The CDR3: CASSAGTSGDTQYF. In nucleotides, the CDR3 is TGTGCCAGCAGCGCCGGGACTAGCGGAGATACGCAGTATTTT.

The genes are TRBV7-6 and TRBJ1-2; D gene uncertain. Germline CDR1 is SGHVS and CDR2 is FNYEAQ. The CDR3 runs to 12 residues. The V end was cut by 2 bases, the J end by 6 bases, with 7 bases between. The CDR3 sequence is CASSLRGDGYTF. The CDR3 region has the DNA TGTGCCAGCAGCTTAAGAGGAGATGGCTACACCTTC.

This chain connects TRBV5-1 to TRBJ1-1, with a weak D call TRBD1 (5 bases). V gave up 4 bases and J gave up 1 base, with 11 bases separating them. CDR1 is SGHRS, CDR2 YFSETQ, per germline. The CDR3 is 14 amino acids. In DNA form, the CDR3 reads TGCGCCAGCAGCGGGGTGGGGGGGAACACTGAAGCTTTCTTT. This translates into CASSGVGGNTEAFF.

V gene TRBV4-1 combines with J gene TRBJ1-1; D may be TRBD1 (5 bases). This CDR3 has 15 residues. V was trimmed by 4 bases and J by 5 bases, leaving 17 bases between them. CDR1 and CDR2 (germline): MGHRA, YSYEKL. The CDR3 sequence is CASSPFGGRGTEAFF. The DNA of the CDR3 is TGCGCCAGCAGCCCCTTCGGCGGAAGGGGAACTGAAGCTTTCTTT.

This chain uses TRBV27 with TRBJ2-7; possibly TRBD2 for D (6 bases). Trimming pared 2 bases from V and 4 bases from J, leaving 15 bases between. The germline gives CDR1 MNHEY, CDR2 SMNVEV (reference sequence). There are 15 residues in the CDR3. In DNA form, the CDR3 reads TGTGCCAGCAGTTTAGGAGGGACGCCGTCTTACGAGCAGTACTTC. Translated: CASSLGGTPSYEQYF.

V and J are TRBV4-3 and TRBJ2-2, with a weak D call TRBD1 (5 bases). CDR1 is LGHNA, CDR2 YSLEER, per germline. The CDR3 is made up of 17 amino acids. The V gene lost 3 bases and the J gene lost 0 bases, with 14 bases spanning the gap. In DNA form, the CDR3 reads TGCGCCAGCAGCCAGGGGCCGGGCCTTTCGAACACCGGGGAGCTGTTTTTT. This translates into CASSQGPGLSNTGELFF.

V usage is TRBV19 and J usage is TRBJ2-2; possibly TRBD1 for D (6 bases). In germline, CDR1 is LNHDA, CDR2 SQIVND (reference sequence). This CDR3 is built from 15 residues. V lost 4 bases and J lost 6, with 15 bases in between. This chain's CDR3 is CASSNTGIWAGELFF. The DNA for the CDR3 is TGTGCCAGTAGTAATACAGGGATCTGGGCCGGGGAGCTGTTTTTT. The full variable domain, rest sourced from reference TRBV19 and TRBJ2-2, is DGGITQSPKYLFRKEGQNVTLSCEQNLNHDAMYWYRQDPGQGLRLIYYSQIVNDFQKGDIAEGYSVSREKKESFPLTVTSAQKNPTAFYLCASSNTGIWAGELFFGEGSRLTVL.

The rearrangement uses TRBV6-5 and TRBJ1-1, with D maybe TRBD1 (6 bases). The CDR3 is 15 amino acids. The ends were cut back, 0 bases at V and 6 bases at J, with 14 bases in the middle. Germline V lookup: CDR1 MNHEY, CDR2 SVGAGI. The CDR3 region has the DNA TGTGCCAGCAGTTACTCGTTGCAGGGGTGGTCTGAAGCTTTCTTT. This sequence encodes CASSYSLQGWSEAFF.

This sequence joins TRBV27 and TRBJ1-4; weak D call: TRBD1 (6 bases). This CDR3 contains 15 residues. Looked up from germline, CDR1 is MNHEY and CDR2 is SMNVEV (reference sequence). V lost 5 bases and J lost 6, with 16 bases in between. The CDR3 is CASSPLDRRDEKLFF. The CDR3 bases are TGTGCCAGCAGTCCCCTGGACAGACGAGATGAAAAACTGTTTTTT.